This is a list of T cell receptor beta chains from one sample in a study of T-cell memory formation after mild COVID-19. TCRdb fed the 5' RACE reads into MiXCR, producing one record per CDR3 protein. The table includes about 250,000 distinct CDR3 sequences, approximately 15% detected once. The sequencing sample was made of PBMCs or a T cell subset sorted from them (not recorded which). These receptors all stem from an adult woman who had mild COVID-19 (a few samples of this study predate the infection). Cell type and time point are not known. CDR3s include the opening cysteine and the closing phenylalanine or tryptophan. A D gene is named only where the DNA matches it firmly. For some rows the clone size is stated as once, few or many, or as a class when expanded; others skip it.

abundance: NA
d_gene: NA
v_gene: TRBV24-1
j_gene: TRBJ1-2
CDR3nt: TGTGCCACCTCGAGCAGCTCCTATGGCTACACCTTC
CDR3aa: CATSSSSYGYTF

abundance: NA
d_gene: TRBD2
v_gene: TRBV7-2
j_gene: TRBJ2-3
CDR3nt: TGTGCCAGCAGCCCCCTAGCGGGGACTAGGGATACGCAGTATTTT
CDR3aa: CASSPLAGTRDTQYF

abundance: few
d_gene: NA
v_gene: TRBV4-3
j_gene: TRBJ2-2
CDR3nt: TGCGCCAGCAGCCAAGATCCAATAAACACCGGGGAGCTGTTTTTT
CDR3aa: CASSQDPINTGELFF

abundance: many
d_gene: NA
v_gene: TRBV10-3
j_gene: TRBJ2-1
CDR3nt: TGTGCCATCAGTGACATAGCTGTCTCCTACAATGAGCAGTTCTTC
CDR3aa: CAISDIAVSYNEQFF

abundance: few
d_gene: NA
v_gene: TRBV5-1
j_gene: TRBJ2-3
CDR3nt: TGCGCCAGCAGCTTCCTTCTCACAGATACGCAGTATTTT
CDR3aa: CASSFLLTDTQYF

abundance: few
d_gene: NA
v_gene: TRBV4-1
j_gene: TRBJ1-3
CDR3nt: TGCGCCAGCAGCCAAGATCGGCCCGGGGGTGGAAACACCATATATTTT
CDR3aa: CASSQDRPGGGNTIYF

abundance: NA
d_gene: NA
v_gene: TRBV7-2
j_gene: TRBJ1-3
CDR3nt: TGTGCCAGCAGCTCTGACAGACCCTCTGGAAACACCATATATTTT
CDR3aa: CASSSDRPSGNTIYF

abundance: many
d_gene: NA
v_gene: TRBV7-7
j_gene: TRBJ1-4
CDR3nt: TGTGCTTGCTCTAAGGGGCTTAATGAAAAACTGTTTTTT
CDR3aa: CACSKGLNEKLFF

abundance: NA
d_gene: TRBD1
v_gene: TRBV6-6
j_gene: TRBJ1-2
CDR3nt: TGTGCCAGCAGGTATACACAGGGGAACTACACCTTC
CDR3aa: CASRYTQGNYTF

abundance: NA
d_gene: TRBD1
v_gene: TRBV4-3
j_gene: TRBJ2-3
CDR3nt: TGCGCCAGCAGCCGGTACAAGGGGACAGAAGATACGCAGTATTTT
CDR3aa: CASSRYKGTEDTQYF

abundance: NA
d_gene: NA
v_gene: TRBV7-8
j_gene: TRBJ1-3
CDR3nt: TGTGCCAGCAGCTTGCTCTCAAGCTCCGAATACTCTGGAAACACCATATATTTT
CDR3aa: CASSLLSSSEYSGNTIYF

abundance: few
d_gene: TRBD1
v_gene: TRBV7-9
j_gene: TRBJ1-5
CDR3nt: TGTGCCAGCAGCAAGGGACAGGGTAGGATTCAGCCCCAGCATTTT
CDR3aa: CASSKGQGRIQPQHF

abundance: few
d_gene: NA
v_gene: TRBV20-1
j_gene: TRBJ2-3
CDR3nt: TGCAGCTGCAGGCGCACAGATACGCAGTATTTT
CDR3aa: CSCRRTDTQYF

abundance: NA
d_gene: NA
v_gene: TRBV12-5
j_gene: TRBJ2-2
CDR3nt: TGTGCTAGTGTTGGCCTGGGCACCGGGGAGCTGTTTTTT
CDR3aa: CASVGLGTGELFF

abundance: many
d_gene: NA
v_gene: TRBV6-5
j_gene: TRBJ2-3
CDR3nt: TGTGCCAGCAGCCAGGAGGATACGCAGTATTTT
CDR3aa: CASSQEDTQYF

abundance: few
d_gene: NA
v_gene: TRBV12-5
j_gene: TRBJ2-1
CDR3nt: TGTGCTAGTGGTTTGAACCAGTACAATGAGCAGTTCTTC
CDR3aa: CASGLNQYNEQFF

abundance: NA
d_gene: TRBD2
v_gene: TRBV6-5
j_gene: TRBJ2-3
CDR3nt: TGTGCCAGCAGTTACTCTATAGTAGCGGGCGACACAGATACGCAGTATTTT
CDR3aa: CASSYSIVAGDTDTQYF

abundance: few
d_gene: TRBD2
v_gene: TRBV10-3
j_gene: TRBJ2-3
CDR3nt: TGTGCCATCAGTAGAGGGACTAGCGGGAGTTATACAGATACGCAGTATTTT
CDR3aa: CAISRGTSGSYTDTQYF

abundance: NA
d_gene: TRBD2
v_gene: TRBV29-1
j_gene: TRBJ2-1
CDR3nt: TGCAGCGTTGAGCCGGGACTAGCGAGTTACAATGAGCAGTTCTTC
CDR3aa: CSVEPGLASYNEQFF

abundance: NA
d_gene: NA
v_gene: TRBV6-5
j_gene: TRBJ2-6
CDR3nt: TGTGCCAGCAGTTACGAGTCTCCGTCCGGGTCTGGGGCCAACGTCCTGACTTTC
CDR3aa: CASSYESPSGSGANVLTF

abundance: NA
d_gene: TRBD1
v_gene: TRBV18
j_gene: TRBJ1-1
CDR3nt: TGTGCCAGCTCGAGAGACAGGGAGAACACTGAAGCTTTCTTT
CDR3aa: CASSRDRENTEAFF

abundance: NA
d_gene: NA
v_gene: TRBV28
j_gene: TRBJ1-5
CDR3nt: TGTGCCAGCCGGAGTGATGGCAATCAGCCCCAGCATTTT
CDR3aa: CASRSDGNQPQHF

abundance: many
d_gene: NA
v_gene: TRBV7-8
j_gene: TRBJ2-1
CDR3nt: TGTGCCAGCAGCTCACACAGGTTACGCTCCTACAATGAGCAGTTCTTC
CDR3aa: CASSSHRLRSYNEQFF

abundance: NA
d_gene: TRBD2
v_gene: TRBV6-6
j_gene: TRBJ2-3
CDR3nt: TGTGCCAGCAGGATAGCGGGGAAGACTAGCACAGATACGCAGTATTTT
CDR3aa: CASRIAGKTSTDTQYF

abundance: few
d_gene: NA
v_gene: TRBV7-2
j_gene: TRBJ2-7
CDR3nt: TGTGCCAGCAGCTTAGTTTCCTCGGGACCCGCGGGGGAGCAGTACTTC
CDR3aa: CASSLVSSGPAGEQYF

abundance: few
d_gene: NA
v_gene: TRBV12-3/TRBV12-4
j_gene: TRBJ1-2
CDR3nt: TGTGCCAGCGCACAACCGGGACCACAATCCCTAGTAGGCTATGGCTACACCTTC
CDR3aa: CASAQPGPQSLVGYGYTF

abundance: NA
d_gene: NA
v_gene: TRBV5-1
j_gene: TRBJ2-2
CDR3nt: TGCGCCAGCAGCCCGGCGGGACACAACACCGGGGAGCTGTTTTTT
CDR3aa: CASSPAGHNTGELFF

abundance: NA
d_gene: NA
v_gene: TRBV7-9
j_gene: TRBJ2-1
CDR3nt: TGTGCCAGCAGCTTAGGATTGCCTCAGTTCTTC
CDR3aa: CASSLGLPQFF

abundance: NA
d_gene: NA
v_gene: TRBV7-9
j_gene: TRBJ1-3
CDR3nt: TGTGCCAGCAGCCCTATAAGGATGGGGGCCGGAAACACCATATATTTT
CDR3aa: CASSPIRMGAGNTIYF

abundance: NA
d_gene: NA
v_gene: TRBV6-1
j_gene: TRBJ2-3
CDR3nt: TGTGCCACCCGGGAGTCCGGCACAGATACGCAGTATTTT
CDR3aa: CATRESGTDTQYF

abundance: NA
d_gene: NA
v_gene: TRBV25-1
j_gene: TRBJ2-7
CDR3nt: TGTGCCAGCAGTGGTAGGTTCTCCTACGAGCAGTACTTC
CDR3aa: CASSGRFSYEQYF

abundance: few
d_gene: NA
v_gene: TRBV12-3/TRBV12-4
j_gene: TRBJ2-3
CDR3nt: TGTGCCAGCAGTTTATCTTTAGGGTTTACAGATACGCAGTATTTT
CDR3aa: CASSLSLGFTDTQYF

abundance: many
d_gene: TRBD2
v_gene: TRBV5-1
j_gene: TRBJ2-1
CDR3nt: TGCGCCAGCAGCTTGGCAACGGCGGGGGGCTACAATGAGCAGTTCTTC
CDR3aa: CASSLATAGGYNEQFF

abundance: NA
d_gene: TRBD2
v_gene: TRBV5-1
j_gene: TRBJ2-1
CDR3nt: TGCGCCAGCAGCTTGGGACTAGCGGGTTTCAATGAGCAGTTCTTC
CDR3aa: CASSLGLAGFNEQFF

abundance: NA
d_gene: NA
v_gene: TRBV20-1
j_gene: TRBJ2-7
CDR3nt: TGCAGTGCTAGAGGCGTTACCGGGAAAGATTACGAGCAGTACTTC
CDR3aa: CSARGVTGKDYEQYF

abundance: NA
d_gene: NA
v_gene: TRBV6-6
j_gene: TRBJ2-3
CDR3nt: TGTGCCAGCAGTGTGACAGGGAGGAGCACAGATACGCAGTATTTT
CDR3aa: CASSVTGRSTDTQYF

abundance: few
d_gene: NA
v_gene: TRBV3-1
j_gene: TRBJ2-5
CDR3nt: TGTGCCAGCAGCCAAGGGACACAACAAGAGACCCAGTACTTC
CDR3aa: CASSQGTQQETQYF

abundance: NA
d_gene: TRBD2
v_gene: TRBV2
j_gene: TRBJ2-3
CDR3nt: TGTGCCAGCAGTCGGGACTACTCAAGCACAGATACGCAGTATTTT
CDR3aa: CASSRDYSSTDTQYF

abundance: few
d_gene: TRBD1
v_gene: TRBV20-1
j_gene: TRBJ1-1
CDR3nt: TGCAGTGCTCCGCGGACAGGGGGGGACACTGAAGCTTTCTTT
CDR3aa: CSAPRTGGDTEAFF

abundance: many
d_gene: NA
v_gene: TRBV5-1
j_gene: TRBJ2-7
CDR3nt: TGCGCCAGCAGTCCTGACTCAAGCTCCTACGAGCAGTACTTC
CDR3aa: CASSPDSSSYEQYF

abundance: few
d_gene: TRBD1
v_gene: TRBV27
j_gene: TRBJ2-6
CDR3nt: TGTGCCAGCAGTTTATCGTATCGGGACAGAGGCTCTGGGGCCAACGTCCTGACTTTC
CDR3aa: CASSLSYRDRGSGANVLTF

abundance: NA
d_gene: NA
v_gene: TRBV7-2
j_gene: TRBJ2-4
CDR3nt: TGTGCCAGCAGCCGATCAGGGAAAATAGGCATTCAGTACTTC
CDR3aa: CASSRSGKIGIQYF

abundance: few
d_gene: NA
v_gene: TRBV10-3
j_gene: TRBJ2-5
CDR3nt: TGTGCCATCAGTGAGGGCGGAGAGACCCAGTACTTC
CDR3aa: CAISEGGETQYF

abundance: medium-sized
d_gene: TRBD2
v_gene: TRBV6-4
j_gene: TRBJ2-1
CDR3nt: TGTGCCAGCAGTGACTCCGGGGGGAGCAATGAGCAGTTCTTC
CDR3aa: CASSDSGGSNEQFF

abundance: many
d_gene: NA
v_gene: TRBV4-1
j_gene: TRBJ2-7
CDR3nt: TGCGCCAGCAGCCAAGGGTTGGCAGGGAGATTGGGGAGCTCCTACGAGCAGTACTTC
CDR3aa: CASSQGLAGRLGSSYEQYF

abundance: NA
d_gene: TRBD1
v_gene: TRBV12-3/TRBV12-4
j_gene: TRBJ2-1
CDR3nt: TGTGCCAGCGAGGTCAGGGGGCTTTACAATGAGCAGTTCTTC
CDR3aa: CASEVRGLYNEQFF

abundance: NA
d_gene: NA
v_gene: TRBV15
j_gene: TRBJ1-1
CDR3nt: TGTGCCACCAGCAGAGACCAGGCTAACACTGAAGCTTTCTTT
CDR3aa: CATSRDQANTEAFF

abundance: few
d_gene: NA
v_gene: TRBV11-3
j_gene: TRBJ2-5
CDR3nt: TGTGCCAGCAGTCTCGGAGCAGTGGGGCCACCTCAAGAGACCCAGTACTTC
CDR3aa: CASSLGAVGPPQETQYF

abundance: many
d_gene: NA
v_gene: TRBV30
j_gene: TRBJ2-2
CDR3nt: TGTGCCTGGAGATACCTCACCGGGGAGCTGTTTTTT
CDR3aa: CAWRYLTGELFF

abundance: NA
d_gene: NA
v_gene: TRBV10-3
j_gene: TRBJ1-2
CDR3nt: TGTGCCATCAGTGAGACTAACTATGGCTACACCTTC
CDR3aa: CAISETNYGYTF

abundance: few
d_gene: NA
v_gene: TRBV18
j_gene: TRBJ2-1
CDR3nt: TGTGCCAGCTCACCTCCGGGCCTCCCCTACTCCTACAATGAGCAGTTCTTC
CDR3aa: CASSPPGLPYSYNEQFF

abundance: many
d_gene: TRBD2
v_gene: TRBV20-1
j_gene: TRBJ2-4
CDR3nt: TGCAGTGCTGCCCGACTAGCGGGGGGCCCAAAGGGGATCATTCAGTACTTC
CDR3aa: CSAARLAGGPKGIIQYF

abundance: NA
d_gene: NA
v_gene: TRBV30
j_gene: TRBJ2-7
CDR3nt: TGTGCCTGGAGCGGGCCAGGGCTCGGTCACGAGCAGTACTTC
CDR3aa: CAWSGPGLGHEQYF

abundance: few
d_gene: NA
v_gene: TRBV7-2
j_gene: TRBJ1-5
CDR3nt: TGTGCCAGCAGCTTAGGAACCCGGAATGCCAATCAGCCCCAGCATTTT
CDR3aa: CASSLGTRNANQPQHF